The next 18 T cell receptor beta chains were all read from a single sample in a study of T cells in Graves' hyperthyroidism and ophthalmopathy. The TCR beta CDR3 regions underwent amplification using RNA transcripts as the source. The TCR CDR3 was amplified in a first-round RT-PCR using the HTBI primer set. TCRdb re-derived calls from the multiplex PCR reads in MiXCR, one entry per CDR3 protein. The top ten clones hold 34% of a sample with under 350,000 distinct CDR3 sequences, approximately 14% of them seen once. The sequenced sample consisted of blood. Receptor source: a woman in her forties with Graves' ophthalmopathy.

This clonotype has at least ten counts. This chain uses TRBV10-1 with TRBJ2-3, with TRBD2 matching 12 bases. The trim removed 4 bases at V and 1 base at J, leaving 3 bases unmatched. The germline CDR1 and CDR2 sequences are WNHNN and SYGVQD (reference sequence). The CDR3 is made up of 16 amino acids. The CDR3 protein is CASSGRLAGGTDTQYF. CDR3 coding DNA: TGCGCCAGCAGTGGCCGACTAGCGGGGGGCACAGATACGCAGTATTTT.

The chain recombines TRBV7-9 with TRBJ1-1; D unresolved. The CDR3 sequence is 13 residues long. The germline CDR1 and CDR2 sequences are SEHNR and FQNEAQ (reference sequence). Between the trimmed V and J ends, which lost 2 bases and 7 bases, there was a span of 11 bases. The CDR3 region has the DNA TGTGCCAGCAGCTTATATGGGGTTGGTGAAGCTTTCTTT. Residues: CASSLYGVGEAFF.

This clonotype was observed many times. The chain has TRBV19 and TRBJ2-1, with 9 bases fitting TRBD2. Germline V gene sequence: CDR1 LNHDA, CDR2 SQIVND (reference sequence). V shed 5 bases and J 6 bases; nucleotides not matched to a gene: 8. The CDR3 spans 15 residues. The chain's CDR3 is CASSVSGSTPNEQFF. CDR3 sequence (DNA): TGTGCCAGTAGTGTTAGCGGGAGTACCCCCAATGAGCAGTTCTTC.

This clonotype occurred many times. The chain links TRBV12-3 or TRBV12-4 to TRBJ2-5; no clear D gene. This CDR3 contains 16 residues. V lost 4 bases, J lost 9 bases, and 24 bases lay in between. The CDR3 DNA sequence: TGTGCCAGCAGTTCTTCAAACCGGGCCCCTCCTCTGGCCCAGTACTTC. This gives the protein CASSSSNRAPPLAQYF.

This clonotype was counted many times. This rearrangement joins TRBV15 to TRBJ2-1; D uncertain. Trimming took 1 base from V and 8 from J, leaving 6 bases between them. The CDR3 is 12 amino acids. The germline V gene encodes CDR1 LNHNV and CDR2 YYDKDF (reference sequence). The CDR3 region has the DNA TGTGCCACCAGCAGAGTGTGGGATGAGCAGTTCTTC. This encodes CATSRVWDEQFF.

This clonotype was observed a few times. The rearrangement links TRBV30 to TRBJ1-1, with 9 nucleotides matching TRBD1. Germline V gene data show CDR1 as GTSNPN and CDR2 as SVGIG (reference sequence). The J segment lost 11 bases and the V segment lost 0 bases, leaving 7 bases of the junction unmatched. The CDR3 covers 13 residues. CDR3 region: CAWSVQDRGEAFF. The DNA of the CDR3 is TGTGCCTGGAGTGTACAGGACAGGGGTGAGGCTTTCTTT.

This clonotype was seen repeatedly, ten times or more. The rearrangement uses TRBV29-1 and TRBJ2-1; 9 nucleotides align to TRBD1. J gave up 5 bases and V 2 bases, and 4 bases lay outside the gene matches. The germline V gene has CDR1 SQVTM and CDR2 ANQGSEA. The CDR3 has 14 residues. The CDR3 is CSVELGQGNNEQFF. In DNA, the CDR3 is TGCAGCGTTGAACTGGGACAGGGAAACAATGAGCAGTTCTTC.

This clonotype appeared many times. This chain joins TRBV2 and TRBJ1-5; 7 nucleotides line up with TRBD1. The CDR3 spans 14 residues. The J segment lost 3 bases and the V segment lost 5 bases, leaving 4 bases of the junction unmatched. CDR1 and CDR2 from the germline V gene are SNHLY and FYNNEI. Here the CDR3 reads CASSYDRDNQPQHF. In DNA form, the CDR3 reads TGTGCCAGCAGTTACGACAGGGACAATCAGCCCCAGCATTTT.

This clonotype was seen many times. The genes are TRBV19 and TRBJ2-1, with unresolved D. V gave up 1 base and J gave up 6 bases, with 10 bases separating them. This CDR3 comprises 14 residues. CDR1 and CDR2 from the germline V gene are LNHDA and SQIVND (reference sequence). This CDR3 reads CASSIGRQVNEQFF. DNA for the CDR3: TGTGCCAGTAGTATAGGCCGGCAGGTCAATGAGCAGTTCTTC.

This clonotype was recorded a few times. The chain recombines TRBV20-1 with TRBJ1-1; D remains unclear. Per germline, CDR1 DFQATT and CDR2 SNEGSKA (reference sequence). There are 13 residues in the CDR3. The ends were cut back, 0 bases at V and 1 base at J, with 6 bases in the middle. CDR3 in DNA: TGCAGTGCTAGAGATCAAGGGAACACTGAAGCTTTCTTT. Amino acid sequence: CSARDQGNTEAFF.

This clonotype was recorded at least ten times. The chain is built from TRBV12-3 or TRBV12-4 and TRBJ2-3, with 8 bases aligning to TRBD2. The CDR3 is made up of 18 amino acids. The trim removed 4 bases at V and 0 bases at J, leaving 12 bases unmatched. CDR3 sequence: CASSSRREEIISTDTQYF. The DNA for the CDR3 is TGTGCCAGCAGTTCCCGGCGGGAGGAAATTATTAGCACAGATACGCAGTATTTT.

This clonotype was found many times. The genes are TRBV7-8 and TRBJ2-1; no clear D gene. Germline V gene lookup returns CDR1 SGHVS and CDR2 FQNEAQ. Trimming took off 4 bases at V and 4 bases at J, with 14 bases between the two ends. The CDR3 consists of 15 residues. This CDR3 is CASSSAPLPYNEQFF. The CDR3 DNA is TGTGCCAGCAGCTCAGCGCCCTTGCCTTACAATGAGCAGTTCTTC.

This clonotype was seen a few times. J is TRBJ1-1 and V is TRBV6-1; D gene ambiguous. V lost 8 bases, J lost 0 bases, and 10 bases lay in between. Germline V lookup: CDR1 MNHNS, CDR2 SASEGT. This CDR3 spans 13 amino acids. CDR3 sequence reads: CASRRTLNTEAFF. CDR3 DNA: TGTGCCAGCCGTCGGACCCTGAACACTGAAGCTTTCTTT.

The chain carries TRBV5-1 and TRBJ2-1; 7 bases line up with TRBD2. V was clipped by 4 bases and J by 2 bases; unmatched bases: 3. CDR3 length equals 14 residues. Germline values: CDR1 SGHRS, CDR2 YFSETQ. The CDR3 reads CASSPGGTYNEQFF. In DNA form, the CDR3 reads TGCGCCAGCAGCCCGGGGGGTACCTACAATGAGCAGTTCTTC.

The V and J genes are TRBV19 and TRBJ2-1; TRBD2 aligns across 12 bases. Germline V CDR1 and CDR2: LNHDA, SQIVND (reference sequence). This CDR3 is built from 12 residues. Trimming cost V 10 bases and J 5 bases; bases outside gene matches: 0. CDR3 loop: CATSGGDNEQFF. The CDR3 DNA reads as TGTGCCACTAGCGGGGGGGACAATGAGCAGTTCTTC.

This rearrangement joins TRBV20-1 to TRBJ1-4; D gene ambiguous. V lost 2 bases to trimming and J lost 5 bases, with 9 bases between them. Germline lookup yields CDR1 DFQATT and CDR2 SNEGSKA (reference sequence). This CDR3 region has 13 residues. CDR3: CSARKTENEKLFF. CDR3 nucleotide sequence: TGCAGTGCTAGAAAGACGGAGAATGAAAAACTGTTTTTT.

In DNA, the CDR3 is TGTGCCAGTAGTATTACCGGGGGATCGTTTGGCTACACCTTC. Protein product: CASSITGGSFGYTF. The chain is built from TRBV19 and TRBJ1-2; D might be TRBD1 (5 bases). Germline loops: CDR1 LNHDA, CDR2 SQIVND (reference sequence). There are 14 residues in the CDR3. Trimming took 3 bases from V and 7 from J, leaving 15 bases between them.

This clonotype was seen many times. The chain links TRBV12-3 or TRBV12-4 to TRBJ2-1; D is ambiguous. V was clipped by 6 bases and J by 5 bases, with 17 bases between them. The CDR3 runs to 15 residues. The CDR3 DNA is TGTGCCAGCAGCCCGAGTTGGGTTAGGAACAATGAGCAGTTCTTC. Protein sequence: CASSPSWVRNNEQFF.